This is a list of T cell receptor beta chains from one sample in a study of blood T cell repertoires in COVID-19. The table came from immunoSEQ multiplex PCR; TCRdb's copy has only in-frame clones and leaves some out. The sample shows roughly 200,000 clones, roughly four fifths of them seen only once. The sequencing sample was made of PBMCs or T cells enriched from blood (not recorded which). The source is a man aged 35 to 55 who had recovered from COVID-19. The CDR3 runs from the conserved cysteine through the conserved F or W. The order of the fields is D gene, CDR3 length, clone size, J gene, V gene, CDR3 DNA, CDR3 protein. D genes are given only for firm matches. A row's size may be missing; if present it is once, few, many or a size class.

TRBD1	15	.	TRBJ1-5	TRBV7-2	TGTGCCAGCAGCTTAGGTGGACAGGGATTTCAGCCCCAGCATTTT	CASSLGGQGFQPQHF
.	16	few	TRBJ2-2	TRBV7-3	TGTGCCAGCAGCTTATTTCCGAGAGGCCCCACCGGGGAGCTGTTTTTT	CASSLFPRGPTGELFF
.	14	.	TRBJ1-2	TRBV6-5	TGTGCCAGCAGTTACTCGAATACGGGCTATGGCTACACCTTC	CASSYSNTGYGYTF
TRBD1	17	few	TRBJ1-3	TRBV7-2	TGTGCCAGCAGCTTGGGGACAGGGGGCCTCTCTGGAAACACCATATATTTT	CASSLGTGGLSGNTIYF
.	12	.	TRBJ1-1	TRBV12-3/TRBV12-4	TGTGCCAGCAGGGATGGGCGGGACGAAGCTTTCTTT	CASRDGRDEAFF
TRBD2	17	.	TRBJ2-1	TRBV4-1	TGCGCCAGCAGCCAAGATGTGGTAGCGGGAAGATACAATGAGCAGTTCTTC	CASSQDVVAGRYNEQFF
.	13	few	TRBJ2-7	TRBV9	TGTGCCAGCAGCCCGAATCGGGGATACGAGCAGTACTTC	CASSPNRGYEQYF
.	16	.	TRBJ1-1	TRBV19	TGTGCCAGTAGTAACCCCATAAGGACACCGAACACTGAAGCTTTCTTT	CASSNPIRTPNTEAFF
.	13	.	TRBJ2-5	TRBV30	TGTGCCTGGGCGGGTGGCAGCCAAGAGACCCAGTACTTC	CAWAGGSQETQYF
.	15	.	TRBJ2-3	TRBV19	TGTGCCAGTAGTATGTCCGGAGTTCGTGCCTATACGCAGTATTTT	CASSMSGVRAYTQYF
TRBD1	17	.	TRBJ1-2	TRBV28	TGTGCCAGCAGTTTGGGACAGGGACTGACAAGAAACTATGGCTACACCTTC	CASSLGQGLTRNYGYTF
.	12	.	TRBJ2-1	TRBV7-2	TGTGCCAGCAGCTTAATGAGATATGAGCAGTTCTTC	CASSLMRYEQFF
.	13	.	TRBJ1-2	TRBV14	TGTGCCAGCAGCCAAAGAGGGTACTGGGGCTACACCTTC	CASSQRGYWGYTF
.	15	.	TRBJ1-5	TRBV7-2	TGTGCCAGCAGCTTAGCCCCGGGGAGCAATCAGCCCCAGCATTTT	CASSLAPGSNQPQHF
.	15	.	TRBJ1-1	TRBV5-1	TGCGCCAGCAGCTTAGGGGGAGGGTTGAACACTGAAGCTTTCTTT	CASSLGGGLNTEAFF
.	14	once	TRBJ2-3	TRBV19	TGTGCCAGTAGTATAGGTTTCGGCACAGATACGCAGTATTTT	CASSIGFGTDTQYF
TRBD1	16	.	TRBJ1-1	TRBV27	TGTGCCAGCAGTTTCCTTGGACAGGGGGCGTACACTGAAGCTTTCTTT	CASSFLGQGAYTEAFF
.	14	.	TRBJ2-1	TRBV5-1	TGCGCCAGCAGCTTGCGGGACACCCACAATGAGCAGTTCTTC	CASSLRDTHNEQFF
TRBD1	14	.	TRBJ1-5	TRBV20-1	TGCAGTGCTAGTAACAACAGGGGAGAACAGCCCCAGCATTTT	CSASNNRGEQPQHF
TRBD2	17	.	TRBJ2-1	TRBV24-1	TGTGCCACCAGTGATCGTTGGTCTAGCGGGAGTTATGGTGAGCAGTTCTTC	CATSDRWSSGSYGEQFF
.	16	once	TRBJ2-5	TRBV3-1/TRBV3-2	TGTGCCAGCAGCCAAGGCCGGGGGTCGGGGGAAGAGACCCAGTACTTC	CASSQGRGSGEETQYF
.	16	once	TRBJ1-4	TRBV7-3	TGTGCCAGCAGCTTAGGAGGGCGGGGGACTAATGAAAAACTGTTTTTT	CASSLGGRGTNEKLFF
.	14	.	TRBJ2-5	TRBV5-1	TGCGCCAGCAGCTTTTATAGCTCCCAAGAGACCCAGTACTTC	CASSFYSSQETQYF
.	13	once	TRBJ2-3	TRBV10-1	TGCGCCAGCAGTGAGTCACGGGGATTGGTACGGTATTTT	CASSESRGLVRYF
TRBD1	14	.	TRBJ1-1	TRBV5-1	TGCGCCAGCAGGGGGGACAGTAGTAACACTGAAGCTTTCTTT	CASRGDSSNTEAFF
.	15	.	TRBJ1-1	TRBV29-1	TGCAGCGTAGCACAGCCTTCTCCTATGAACACTGAAGCTTTCTTT	CSVAQPSPMNTEAFF
.	15	.	TRBJ1-1	TRBV5-1	TGCGCCAGCAAAGGTCGTGAGGGCATGAACACTGAAGCTTTCTTT	CASKGREGMNTEAFF
.	14	.	TRBJ2-2	TRBV7-3	TGTGCCAGCAGCCCCCGGGGACTCCCGGGGGAGCTGTTTTTT	CASSPRGLPGELFF
.	15	.	TRBJ1-1	TRBV6-2/TRBV6-3	TGTGCCAGCAGTTACCCTAGAGCAGGGTTCACTGAAGCTTTCTTT	CASSYPRAGFTEAFF
TRBD2	17	.	TRBJ2-3	TRBV15	TGTGCCACCAGCAGAGGACTAGCGGGCGTGAGCACAGATACGCAGTATTTT	CATSRGLAGVSTDTQYF
.	15	.	TRBJ2-1	TRBV7-8	TGTGCCAGCAGCTTAATGGGAGCCGCCGGCAATGAGCAGTTCTTC	CASSLMGAAGNEQFF
TRBD1	15	few	TRBJ1-2	TRBV6-2/TRBV6-3	TGTGCCAGCAGCGACTATCGACAGGGGGCGAGTGGCTACACCTTC	CASSDYRQGASGYTF
.	15	.	TRBJ2-1	TRBV7-2	TGTGCCAGCAGCTCGGGACTCCATTCCTACAATGAGCAGTTCTTC	CASSSGLHSYNEQFF
.	10	few	TRBJ2-1	TRBV7-9	TGTGCCAGCAGCACAAATGAGCAGTTCTTC	CASSTNEQFF
TRBD1	13	.	TRBJ1-1	TRBV27	TGTGCCAGCAGTTCGACAGGGTTTGTCGAAGCTTTCTTT	CASSSTGFVEAFF
TRBD1	14	.	TRBJ1-6	TRBV5-1	TGCGCCAGCAGCCAGGACAGGGAGTCTTCACCCCTCCACTTT	CASSQDRESSPLHF
TRBD1	16	.	TRBJ1-4	TRBV7-9	TGTGCCAGCAGCTTAGCGCCGGGACAGGGGGGTGAAAAACTGTTTTTT	CASSLAPGQGGEKLFF